One T cell receptor beta chain is described in this entry. This entry comes from a study of blood T cell repertoires in COVID-19. Clones were read by immunoSEQ multiplex PCR, and TCRdb kept only the in-frame ones, dropping some. The table has 170,000 or so clones, around four fifths seen once. Germline values: CDR1 WSHSY, CDR2 SAAADI. The CDR3 extends over 16 amino acids. The J segment lost 5 bases and the V segment lost 2 bases, leaving 9 bases of the junction unmatched. The clonotype comes from a man in his sixties or seventies with active or convalescent COVID-19. V gene TRBV10-2 combines with J gene TRBJ1-1; the match to TRBD1 covers 9 bases. What was sequenced was peripheral blood. CDR3: CASSEPDRGVRTEAFF. In DNA form, the CDR3 reads TGCGCCAGCAGTGAGCCGGACAGGGGAGTTAGGACTGAAGCTTTCTTT.